The clone carrying this T cell receptor (beta chain) showed up just a few times. This entry belongs to a study of control samples from healthy donors and cancer patients. The length of the CDR3 is 18 residues. V was pared by 3 bases and J by 6 bases, with 15 bases of the junction left unmatched. Per the germline V gene, CDR1 is LGHDT and CDR2 is YNNKEL (reference sequence). Produced via immunoSEQ multiplex PCR; TCRdb's table is partial and in-frame only. The sample holds over 25,000 clones, approximately 87% seen once. Material: PBMCs. The TCR was taken from a woman in her forties with lung cancer. The V gene is TRBV3-1 (or the pseudogene TRBV3-2), the J gene TRBJ1-2; TRBD1 matches 11 bases. Here the CDR3 reads CASSQFGTGGFWGHGYTF. The CDR3 DNA is TGTGCCAGCAGCCAGTTCGGGACAGGGGGTTTTTGGGGTCATGGCTACACCTTC.